One sample yielded the 32 T cell receptor beta chains listed below, sequenced in a study of TIL therapy for anti-PD-1-resistant metastatic lung cancer. Sequencing used immunoSEQ v3. The table came from immunoSEQ multiplex PCR; TCRdb's copy has only in-frame clones and leaves some out. The sample records 45,000 to 75,000 clones, roughly 84% being singletons. Time point given: pre-treatment sample, taken before nivolumab and TIL therapy. The sample in question was blood, obtained at baseline. Source of these receptors: a person aged 25-85 years with non-small cell lung cancer.

The genes are TRBV10-3 and TRBJ2-1, with 9 bases aligning to TRBD2. CDR3 length equals 17 residues. V was clipped by 4 bases and J by 0 bases; unmatched bases: 7. Germline lookup yields CDR1 ENHRY and CDR2 SYGVKD. Written as DNA, the CDR3 is TGTGCCATCAGTGGAGGAAAGCGGGAGGTCTCCTACAATGAGCAGTTCTTC. It codes for CAISGGKREVSYNEQFF.

V gene TRBV6-5 combines with J gene TRBJ1-1; 8 bases match TRBD1. Germline lookup yields CDR1 MNHEY and CDR2 SVGAGI. This CDR3 is 12 amino acids long. With 6 bases clipped from V and 7 bases from J, the junction kept 4 bases outside the gene matches. CDR3 loop: CASRQGAREAFF. CDR3 sequence (DNA): TGTGCCAGCAGGCAGGGGGCCCGTGAAGCTTTCTTT.

The chain joins TRBV27 to TRBJ1-5; D is unclear. The ends were cut back, 4 bases at V and 6 bases at J, with 10 bases in the middle. The CDR3 runs to 13 residues. CDR1 is MNHEY, CDR2 SMNVEV, per germline (reference sequence). The CDR3 DNA sequence: TGTGCCAGCAGTTCGGGGTGGGTTCAGCCCCAGCATTTT. It codes for CASSSGWVQPQHF.

The chain recombines TRBV6-5 with TRBJ1-1; no reliable D call. Germline loops: CDR1 MNHEY, CDR2 SVGAGI. This CDR3 comprises 15 residues. Trimming took 2 bases from V and 1 from J, leaving 11 bases between them. CDR3 protein: CASSYGASGNTEAFF. CDR3 nucleotides: TGTGCCAGCAGTTACGGAGCTTCGGGGAACACTGAAGCTTTCTTT.

The rearrangement links TRBV30 to TRBJ2-3, with D tentatively TRBD2 (5 bases). Trimming took off 0 bases at V and 1 base at J, with 11 bases between the two ends. The CDR3 contains 15 residues. Per germline, CDR1 GTSNPN and CDR2 SVGIG (reference sequence). DNA for the CDR3: TGTGCCTGGAGTGTAACTCCTAGCCGCACAGATACGCAGTATTTT. It codes for CAWSVTPSRTDTQYF.

The CDR3: CASSMDTEAFF. DNA of the CDR3: TGTGCCAGTAGTATGGACACTGAAGCTTTCTTT. The chain has TRBV19 and TRBJ1-1; D remains ambiguous. This CDR3 comprises 11 residues. V lost 3 bases to trimming and J lost 3 bases, with 2 bases between them. The germline V gene has CDR1 LNHDA and CDR2 SQIVND (reference sequence).

V usage is TRBV12-3 or TRBV12-4 and J usage is TRBJ2-7; D unclear. The CDR3 sequence is 13 residues long. The V end was cut by 1 base, the J end by 3 bases, with 7 bases between. The CDR3 region has the DNA TGTGCCAGCAGTTTAGACCCTAGCTACGAGCAGTACTTC. Translated, it gives CASSLDPSYEQYF.

The chain carries TRBV5-5 and TRBJ2-7; no definite D call. Trimming took off 0 bases at V and 5 bases at J, with 6 bases between the two ends. Germline assignment: CDR1 SGHKS and CDR2 YYEKEE (reference sequence). The CDR3 contains 12 residues. CDR3 sequence (DNA): TGTGCCAGCAGCTTGGGATATCACGAGCAGTACTTC. It is translated as CASSLGYHEQYF.

In this sample, this clone turned up a few times. J is TRBJ1-5 and V is TRBV7-3; D remains unclear. V shed 5 bases and J shed 6 bases, with 11 bases lying between them. Germline lookup yields CDR1 SGHTA and CDR2 FQGTGA. The CDR3 contains 13 residues. CDR3 bases: TGTGCCAGCAGCCCCTACCCGGGTCAGCCCCAGCATTTT. This sequence encodes CASSPYPGQPQHF.

This chain joins TRBV24-1 and TRBJ1-6, with D maybe TRBD1 (5 bases). With 5 bases removed from V and 11 bases from J, the gap between germline ends came to 21 bases. Germline V gene sequence: CDR1 KGHDR, CDR2 SFDVKD. This CDR3 has 16 residues. CDR3 sequence reads: CATSGARQQLITPLHF. The CDR3 coding sequence is TGTGCCACCAGTGGGGCCCGACAGCAACTAATTACACCCCTCCACTTT.

This sequence joins TRBV6-5 and TRBJ2-3; D might be TRBD1 or TRBD2, each matching 5 bases. The germline V gene encodes CDR1 MNHEY and CDR2 SVGAGI. V lost 6 bases and J 2 bases, leaving 15 bases between the germline ends. The CDR3 length is 15 residues. The CDR3 here is CASRPALGTTDTQYF. CDR3 sequence (DNA): TGTGCCAGCAGACCCGCTCTGGGGACCACAGATACGCAGTATTTT.

The rearrangement joins TRBV4-1 to TRBJ2-2; D perhaps matches TRBD2 (5 bases). V was clipped by 1 base and J by 4 bases, with 10 bases between them. This CDR3 has 15 amino acids. Germline CDR1 and CDR2: MGHRA and YSYEKL. The CDR3 DNA is TGCGCCAGCAGCCAAGCTTCCCGGGGCACCGGGGAGCTGTTTTTT. It is translated as CASSQASRGTGELFF.

This chain connects TRBV7-3 to TRBJ2-2; the D is unclear. Germline CDR1 is SGHTA and CDR2 is FQGTGA. V dropped 5 bases and J dropped 5 bases, with 15 bases sitting between them. There are 15 residues in the CDR3. The CDR3 reads CASSVSREPTGELFF. As DNA, the CDR3 is TGTGCCAGCAGCGTTAGTAGGGAACCTACCGGGGAGCTGTTTTTT.

The chain couples TRBV5-4 to TRBJ2-7; D perhaps matches TRBD2 (6 bases). The germline V gene encodes CDR1 SGHNT and CDR2 YYREEE (reference sequence). Trimming cost V 3 bases and J 5 bases, with 12 bases left between them. This CDR3 is built from 13 residues. DNA for the CDR3: TGTGCCAGCAGCTCCCAGGGAGGTGACGAGCAGTACTTC. Encoded protein: CASSSQGGDEQYF.

This clone was detected only a few times. This chain uses TRBV4-1 with TRBJ1-5, with TRBD1 identical over 7 bases. This CDR3 region has 16 residues. Germline lookup yields CDR1 MGHRA and CDR2 YSYEKL. Losses at the gene ends were 4 bases for V and 3 bases for J; bases not matched to a gene: 9. The CDR3 coding sequence is TGCGCCAGCAGCCTCCAGGGGGGATCCCTCAATCAGCCCCAGCATTTT. Its protein product is CASSLQGGSLNQPQHF.

This clone was seen a single time. This CDR3 is CASSPPSPGANEQYF. CDR3 sequence (DNA): TGTGCCAGCTCACCGCCCTCCCCGGGGGCCAACGAGCAGTACTTC. V usage is TRBV18 and J usage is TRBJ2-7; D possibly uses TRBD1 or TRBD2 (6 bases each). Trimming took off 3 bases at V and 5 bases at J, with 17 bases between the two ends. This CDR3 is built from 15 residues. Germline CDR1 KGHSH, CDR2 LQKENI.

The genes are TRBV5-1 and TRBJ2-3; D is perhaps TRBD2 (6 bases). The CDR3 loop spans 15 amino acids. Germline CDR1 and CDR2: SGHRS and YFSETQ. The ends were cut back, 7 bases at V and 0 bases at J, with 15 bases in the middle. CDR3 sequence: CASVSSVSSTDTQYF. The CDR3 DNA follows: TGCGCCAGCGTTTCTAGCGTCTCTAGCACAGATACGCAGTATTTT.

The chain carries TRBV7-9 and TRBJ2-1; 7 nucleotides align to TRBD2. V dropped 5 bases and J dropped 1; count of bases not matched to a gene: 5. The V gene's germline CDR1 is SEHNR and CDR2 FQNEAQ (reference sequence). CDR3 length: 15 amino acids. CDR3 residues: CASSPLAPSYNEQFF. The CDR3 region has the DNA TGTGCCAGCAGCCCACTAGCGCCATCCTACAATGAGCAGTTCTTC.

J is TRBJ2-1 and V is TRBV30, with D possibly TRBD2 on 6 matching bases. Germline CDR1 is GTSNPN and CDR2 is SVGIG (reference sequence). This CDR3 contains 13 residues. V lost 3 bases, J lost 3 bases, and 9 bases lay in between. The CDR3 is CAWRTRNYNEQFF. The CDR3 DNA is TGTGCCTGGAGGACTAGAAACTACAATGAGCAGTTCTTC. The full variable domain, its missing parts supplied by reference TRBV30 and TRBJ2-1, is SQTIHQWPATLVQPVGSPLSLECTVEGTSNPNLYWYRQAAGRGLQLLFYSVGIGQISSEVPQNLSASRPQDRQFILSSKKLLLSDSGFYLCAWRTRNYNEQFFGPGTRLTVL.

This chain uses TRBV18 with TRBJ1-1; the match to TRBD1 covers 7 bases. Trimming at V came to 5 bases and at J to 1 base, leaving 13 bases not matched to a gene. The CDR3 is made up of 17 amino acids. The V gene's germline CDR1 is KGHSH and CDR2 LQKENI. The CDR3 region has the DNA TGTGCCAGCTCAGCCTCGACAGGGTTTCTCTCGAACACTGAAGCTTTCTTT. Protein sequence: CASSASTGFLSNTEAFF.

The V gene is TRBV5-1, the J gene TRBJ2-3, with TRBD2 matching over 8 bases. Per germline, CDR1 SGHRS and CDR2 YFSETQ. The CDR3 spans 17 residues. The J segment lost 3 bases and the V segment lost 0 bases, leaving 9 bases of the junction unmatched. The chain's CDR3 is CASSLGMGAGATDTQYF. CDR3 coding DNA: TGCGCCAGCAGCTTGGGGATGGGAGCGGGGGCAACAGATACGCAGTATTTT.

This rearrangement joins TRBV27 to TRBJ1-3; TRBD1 might be the D (6 bases). Germline V CDR1 and CDR2: MNHEY, SMNVEV (reference sequence). V was trimmed by 6 bases and J by 3 bases, leaving 12 bases between them. There are 14 residues in the CDR3. CDR3 coding DNA: TGTGCCAGCAGAAGGGGGGCCGGTGGAAACACCATATATTTT. Its translation: CASRRGAGGNTIYF.

The CDR3 loop reads CASRSPDYNEQFF. The CDR3 bases are TGTGCCAGCAGGAGTCCGGACTACAATGAGCAGTTCTTC. The rearrangement links TRBV11-2 to TRBJ2-1, with D hard to call. Germline CDR1 is SGHAT and CDR2 is FQNNGV. The V end was cut by 6 bases, the J end by 3 bases, with 9 bases between. This CDR3 comprises 13 residues.

V gene TRBV3-1 (or the pseudogene TRBV3-2) combines with J gene TRBJ1-6, with 7 nucleotides matching TRBD1. With V trimmed by 3 bases and J by 6 bases, 2 bases remained unmatched. The CDR3 spans 14 residues. Germline V gene sequence: CDR1 LGHDT, CDR2 YNNKEL (reference sequence). DNA of the CDR3: TGTGCCAGCAGCCAGGGACAGATTAATTCACCCCTCCACTTT. Translating it yields CASSQGQINSPLHF.

This clone was seen a handful of times. The chain uses TRBV4-1 and TRBJ2-1; the D is unclear. CDR1 and CDR2 (germline): MGHRA, YSYEKL. Between the trimmed V and J ends, which lost 5 bases and 8 bases, there was a span of 16 bases. The CDR3 length is 14 residues. The CDR3 nucleotides are TGCGCCAGCAGCAGACGGGCAGTTAGGGATGAGCAGTTCTTC. It codes for CASSRRAVRDEQFF.

The gene calls are TRBV3-1 (or the pseudogene TRBV3-2) and TRBJ2-5; 7 positions match TRBD2. There are 15 residues in the CDR3. With 1 base clipped from V and 2 bases from J, the junction kept 4 bases outside the gene matches. Germline V gives CDR1 LGHDT, CDR2 YNNKEL (reference sequence). The CDR3 region has the DNA TGTGCCAGCAGCCAAGCCGGGAGGTCACAAGAGACCCAGTACTTC. Amino acids: CASSQAGRSQETQYF.

The rearrangement links TRBV28 to TRBJ1-3; 7 bases align to TRBD1. The CDR3 extends over 15 amino acids. The trim removed 5 bases at V and 0 bases at J, leaving 4 bases unmatched. The germline V gene encodes CDR1 MDHEN and CDR2 SYDVKM. This CDR3 is CASSKGAYSGNTIYF. The CDR3 DNA reads TGTGCCAGCAGTAAGGGGGCCTACTCTGGAAACACCATATATTTT. Supplemented by reference TRBV28 and TRBJ1-3, the full variable domain reads DVKVTQSSRYLVKRTGEKVFLECVQDMDHENMFWYRQDPGLGLRLIYFSYDVKMKEKGDIPEGYSVSREKKERFSLILESASTNQTSMYLCASSKGAYSGNTIYFGEGSWLTVV.

This sequence joins TRBV11-2 and TRBJ2-3; 9 nucleotides line up with TRBD2. CDR3 size: 15 residues. The germline gives CDR1 SGHAT, CDR2 FQNNGV. V was clipped by 4 bases and J by 4 bases; unmatched bases: 6. CDR3 region: CASSYLAGVSDTQYF. The CDR3 bases are TGTGCCAGCAGCTACTTAGCGGGGGTCTCAGATACGCAGTATTTT.

The V call is TRBV30, the J call TRBJ2-7; D gene unclear. Germline V gene lookup returns CDR1 GTSNPN and CDR2 SVGIG (reference sequence). CDR3 length equals 12 residues. Trimming removed 3 bases from V and 13 bases from J, with 19 bases in between. The CDR3 DNA reads as TGTGCCTGGAGACGAGGATCCGGGCAAATTTACTTC. As protein: CAWRRGSGQIYF.

The rearrangement links TRBV5-6 to TRBJ2-1; D remains unclear. V lost 3 bases, J lost 4 bases, and 11 bases lay in between. The germline CDR1 and CDR2 sequences are SGHDT and YYEEEE. The CDR3 runs 14 residues. CDR3 DNA sequence: TGTGCCAGCAGCTCCATCGACGGATACAATGAGCAGTTCTTC. As protein: CASSSIDGYNEQFF. Looking up the rest from reference TRBV5-6 and TRBJ2-1 gives the full variable domain: DAGVTQSPTHLIKTRGQQVTLRCSPKSGHDTVSWYQQALGQGPQFIFQYYEEEERQRGNFPDRFSGHQFPNYSSELNVNALLLGDSALYLCASSSIDGYNEQFFGPGTRLTVL.

This clone was seen a handful of times. CDR3 in amino acids: CASKKTGTAWEQYF. The CDR3 nucleotides are TGTGCCAGCAAGAAAACCGGGACAGCTTGGGAGCAGTACTTC. The chain carries TRBV6-5 and TRBJ2-7; 7 bases align to TRBD1. The CDR3 contains 14 residues. Unmatched junction bases numbered 13, after V lost 7 bases and J lost 7 bases. Looked up from germline, CDR1 is MNHEY and CDR2 is SVGAGI.

The CDR3 sequence: CASSAALRGGDEQFF. CDR3 bases: TGTGCCAGCTCCGCCGCCCTCAGGGGGGGGGATGAGCAGTTCTTC. The V and J genes are TRBV18 and TRBJ2-1; D possibly uses TRBD1 or TRBD2 (7 bases each). Looked up from germline, CDR1 is KGHSH and CDR2 is LQKENI. V shed 6 bases and J shed 8 bases, with 20 bases lying between them. The CDR3 sequence is 15 residues long.